In its sample, the clone carrying this T cell receptor (beta chain) is medium-sized. What it binds is unknown. This sample also contains other DNA sequences that code for the same CDR3. The sample is drawn from a study of cytomegalovirus exposure and HLA in healthy donors. Researchers ran the PCR with 60 Vbeta and 13 Jbeta primers. Repertoires were generated with immunoSEQ multiplex PCR, while TCRdb's copy carries only in-frame clones and drops some. The sample records over 55,000 clones, about two thirds being singletons. Whole-study results and caveats: In all likelihood, a cluster of highly shared sequence variants was a sequencing artifact. A later analysis by the authors found several of the most significant clusters apparently linked to common viral pathogens. Fewer than 200 TCR beta chains were listed as cytomegalovirus-associated.

Nominally healthy donors provided the samples, though records likely missed some immune exposures. The length of the CDR3 is 14 residues. Germline values: CDR1 MDHEN, CDR2 SYDVKM. The ends lost 5 bases at V and 8 bases at J; junction bases unmatched: 6. The clonotype comes from a man between 40 and 49 years old in good health and CMV-seropositive. Sequenced sample: PBMCs. The chain links TRBV28 to TRBJ1-4, with 9 positions matching TRBD1. CDR3 amino acids: CASSRGQGREKLFF. As DNA, the CDR3 is TGTGCCAGCAGTCGTGGACAGGGGAGGGAAAAACTGTTTTTT.